The 16 T cell receptor beta chains presented below share a single source sample, sequenced in a study of cytomegalovirus exposure and HLA in healthy donors. Profiling relied on immunoSEQ multiplex PCR, and the TCRdb table lists in-frame clones only, not all of them. The data show 200,000 to 300,000 clones, with 90% seen just once and approximately 3% held by the top ten. The sequenced sample was PBMCs. Source of these receptors: a woman under 40 in good health and CMV-seronegative.

The chain couples TRBV9 to TRBJ1-2, with TRBD1 identical over 7 bases. Trimming at V came to 4 bases and at J to 6 bases, leaving 21 bases not matched to a gene. The CDR3 is made up of 18 amino acids. CDR1 is SGDLS, CDR2 YYNGEE, per germline. The CDR3 nucleotides are TGTGCCAGCAGCCCCCGGACAGGATCGAAGGGGATGTTTAATGGCTACACCTTC. Translation gives CASSPRTGSKGMFNGYTF.

In this sample, this clone turned up once. The sample holds other DNA sequences that translate to the same CDR3. The genes are TRBV5-1 and TRBJ1-1, with D hard to call. The V and J ends lost 0 bases and 1 base respectively, with 4 bases between them. The CDR3 consists of 13 residues. Germline V gene data show CDR1 as SGHRS and CDR2 as YFSETQ. The CDR3 DNA is TGCGCCAGCAGCTTGGGCCCGAACACTGAAGCTTTCTTT. Translation: CASSLGPNTEAFF.

The chain uses TRBV11-2 and TRBJ2-3, with 7 bases that match TRBD2. V was pared by 8 bases and J by 3 bases, with 8 bases of the junction left unmatched. Germline V gene sequence: CDR1 SGHAT, CDR2 FQNNGV. The CDR3 extends over 14 amino acids. The CDR3 DNA sequence: TGTGCCAGCCACCGGTTCGGGAGGACAGATACGCAGTATTTT. This sequence encodes CASHRFGRTDTQYF.

The CDR3 nucleotides read TGTGCCAGCAGCCCGGGACAGGACTTCGAGCAGTACTTC. This encodes CASSPGQDFEQYF. This rearrangement joins TRBV6-6 to TRBJ2-7; 8 positions agree with TRBD1. Trimming took 6 bases from V and 6 from J; bases not matched to a gene: 7. This CDR3 has 13 amino acids. CDR1 is MNHNY and CDR2 is SVGAGI in the germline V gene (reference sequence).

This clone is judged medium-sized. This sequence joins TRBV25-1 and TRBJ2-7; a weak D match, TRBD1 (6 bases). Between the trimmed V and J ends, which lost 4 bases and 6 bases, there was a span of 28 bases. The length of the CDR3 is 18 residues. Germline V CDR1 and CDR2: MGHDK, SYGVNS. The DNA of the CDR3 is TGTGCCAGCAGTGCCACAGGGATCGAAGTTTCCTTCACAGGCGAGCAGTACTTC. Translating it yields CASSATGIEVSFTGEQYF.

As DNA, the CDR3 is TGTGCCAGCAGTTTTTTGGGAGGGGCGGAAAATCAGCCCCAGCATTTT. Translation gives CASSFLGGAENQPQHF. The genes are TRBV28 and TRBJ1-5; D possibly corresponds to TRBD1 (5 bases). Trimming took off 3 bases at V and 4 bases at J, with 16 bases between the two ends. Germline assignment: CDR1 MDHEN and CDR2 SYDVKM. The CDR3 contains 16 residues.

This rearrangement joins TRBV9 to TRBJ2-2, with D possibly matching TRBD2 (6 bases). V was cut by 2 bases and J by 5 bases, with 10 bases left in between. The CDR3 sequence is 14 residues long. CDR1 is SGDLS and CDR2 is YYNGEE in the germline V gene. CDR3 DNA: TGTGCCAGCAGCGTGGGCGGGAAGACCGGGGAGCTGTTTTTT. Translated: CASSVGGKTGELFF.

This clone was observed a single time. CDR3 amino acids: CASSQDPAQPQHF. Written as DNA, the CDR3 is TGTGCCAGCAGCCAAGATCCGGCTCAGCCCCAGCATTTT. This chain links TRBV4-2 with TRBJ1-5; D ambiguous. Germline V gene lookup returns CDR1 LGHNA and CDR2 YNFKEQ. Between the trimmed V and J ends, which lost 0 bases and 6 bases, there was a span of 6 bases. The CDR3 has 13 amino acids.

This clone has just one count. V usage is TRBV29-1 and J usage is TRBJ2-7; possible D gene TRBD1, 6 bases. CDR1 SQVTM and CDR2 ANQGSEA come from the germline V gene. This CDR3 is 12 amino acids long. Trimming took off 4 bases at V and 3 bases at J, with 10 bases between the two ends. The CDR3 coding sequence is TGCAGCGTTGCCAAGGGGGACTACGAGCAGTACTTC. As protein: CSVAKGDYEQYF.

The chain links TRBV6-6 to TRBJ1-5; 10 bases line up with TRBD1. Germline V gene lookup returns CDR1 MNHNY and CDR2 SVGAGI (reference sequence). Losses at the gene ends were 3 bases for V and 4 bases for J; bases not matched to a gene: 6. CDR3 length: 16 residues. The DNA of the CDR3 is TGTGCCAGCAGTTATTCTTGGACAGGGGGTAATCAGCCCCAGCATTTT. It yields the protein CASSYSWTGGNQPQHF.

This clone was recorded at least ten times. The chain carries TRBV18 and TRBJ1-4, with 7 bases fitting TRBD1. This CDR3 is 12 amino acids long. The trim removed 3 bases at V and 10 bases at J, leaving 2 bases unmatched. Looked up from germline, CDR1 is KGHSH and CDR2 is LQKENI. The CDR3 here is CASSPRTGKLFF. CDR3 DNA sequence: TGTGCCAGCTCACCTAGGACAGGAAAACTGTTTTTT.

This chain links TRBV18 with TRBJ2-1; D gene unclear. The CDR3 sequence is 12 residues long. Trimming pared 4 bases from V and 5 bases from J, leaving 6 bases between. CDR1 KGHSH and CDR2 LQKENI come from the germline V gene. The CDR3: CASSLSDNEQFF. DNA of the CDR3: TGTGCCAGCTCACTGAGTGACAATGAGCAGTTCTTC.

The rearrangement joins TRBV28 to TRBJ2-5; D is undetermined. V was cut by 3 bases and J by 3 bases, with 11 bases left in between. The CDR3 runs to 14 residues. CDR1 is MDHEN, CDR2 SYDVKM, per germline. In nucleotides, the CDR3 is TGTGCCAGCAGTTTCCTACACGCTGAAGAGACCCAGTACTTC. Protein sequence: CASSFLHAEETQYF.

The rearrangement links TRBV4-2 to TRBJ2-7; 14 bases are a match to TRBD2. Germline V lookup: CDR1 LGHNA, CDR2 YNFKEQ. J gave up 3 bases and V 0 bases, and 4 bases lay outside the gene matches. CDR3 length equals 17 residues. The DNA for the CDR3 is TGTGCCAGCAGCCAAGAAAAGGGACTAGCGGGAGTCTACGAGCAGTACTTC. Its translation: CASSQEKGLAGVYEQYF.

This chain links TRBV9 with TRBJ2-4, with D maybe TRBD2 (5 bases). Germline CDR1 and CDR2: SGDLS and YYNGEE. V lost 0 bases and J 0 bases, leaving 10 bases between the germline ends. This CDR3 region has 16 residues. Here the CDR3 reads CASSVGEYTAKNIQYF. The DNA of the CDR3 is TGTGCCAGCAGCGTAGGGGAGTATACAGCCAAAAACATTCAGTACTTC.

This clone was found a few times. CDR3 region: CASLDRGVMGNQPQHF. The CDR3 DNA sequence: TGTGCCAGCTTGGACAGGGGAGTAATGGGCAATCAGCCCCAGCATTTT. This chain uses TRBV19 with TRBJ1-5, with 9 bases matching TRBD1. J gave up 2 bases and V 9 bases, and 11 bases lay outside the gene matches. Germline assignment: CDR1 LNHDA and CDR2 SQIVND (reference sequence). This CDR3 contains 16 residues.